Sequencing of this T cell receptor beta chain was carried out in a study of cytomegalovirus exposure and HLA in healthy donors. The overall study: The approximately 610 first-cohort repertoires shared a platform with the 110 or so validation repertoires, as reported in a later analysis.

The assay was immunoSEQ multiplex PCR, and TCRdb's table has in-frame clones only and misses some. Among under 200,000 clones listed, about nine tenths were seen once. In its sample, this clone was seen a few times. The antigen is undetermined. Study-level points and caveats: CMV antigen specificity of a few CMV-associated chains was confirmed in vitro.

This CDR3 contains 16 residues. The V gene end was trimmed by 4 bases and the J gene end by 2 bases; junction bases not matched to a gene: 5. Germline V lookup: CDR1 SGHRS, CDR2 YFSETQ. This receptor was obtained from a woman in her twenties or thirties in good health and CMV-seronegative. This chain connects TRBV5-1 to TRBJ2-3, with 12 bases matching TRBD2. Material for sequencing was PBMCs. DNA for the CDR3: TGCGCCAGCAGCCATACTAGCGGGGGGCTCACAGATACGCAGTATTTT. Its protein is CASSHTSGGLTDTQYF.